The next 24 T cell receptor beta chains were all read from a single sample in a study of CD8 T cells in ankylosing spondylitis. MiXCR was run by TCRdb on the 5' RACE reads, yielding one entry per CDR3 protein. Here the sample spans more than 150,000 distinct CDR3 sequences, roughly 18% being singletons. Material for sequencing was blood, either unsorted or a sorted T cell fraction (not recorded which). The source of these receptors is a male donor aged 5 to 29 with ankylosing spondylitis or in good health (not recorded which).

This clonotype has ten or more counts. The chain uses TRBV18 and TRBJ2-5; TRBD2 aligns across 9 bases. V was pared by 3 bases and J by 5 bases, with 7 bases of the junction left unmatched. Germline CDR1 and CDR2: KGHSH and LQKENI. The CDR3 sequence is 15 residues long. The DNA of the CDR3 is TGTGCCAGCTCACCTACCGGACTAGCGAGGGAGACCCAGTACTTC. Amino acids: CASSPTGLARETQYF.

This clonotype was picked up many times. The rearrangement links TRBV29-1 to TRBJ2-2; D is possibly TRBD1 or TRBD2 (5 bases each). The CDR3 extends over 15 amino acids. CDR1 and CDR2 from the germline V gene are SQVTM and ANQGSEA. V lost 1 base and J lost 4, with 13 bases in between. CDR3 protein: CSVEARDRSTGELFF. In DNA, the CDR3 is TGCAGCGTTGAAGCACGGGACCGATCCACCGGGGAGCTGTTTTTT.

This sequence joins TRBV20-1 and TRBJ2-5; D may be TRBD1 (6 bases). The CDR3 has 14 residues. V lost 0 bases, J lost 1 base, and 9 bases lay in between. The germline CDR1 and CDR2 sequences are DFQATT and SNEGSKA (reference sequence). CDR3 DNA: TGCAGTGCTAGAGACACAGGGACCCAAGAGACCCAGTACTTC. It specifies CSARDTGTQETQYF.

The table lists this clonotype with many counts. The chain links TRBV12-3 or TRBV12-4 to TRBJ1-4; no clear D. The CDR3 is 11 amino acids. V lost 6 bases to trimming and J lost 12 bases, with 11 bases between them. The CDR3 nucleotides read TGTGCCAGCAGCCCGAATTCTGAACTGTTTTTT. This translates into CASSPNSELFF.

This clonotype was detected only a few times. The DNA of the CDR3 is TGTGCCAGCAGCCCAAGTTGGCGGGACACCGGGGAGCTGTTTTTT. Residues: CASSPSWRDTGELFF. The gene calls are TRBV7-6 and TRBJ2-2, with D maybe TRBD2 (5 bases). CDR1 and CDR2 (germline): SGHVS, FNYEAQ. This CDR3 has 15 residues. Trimming removed 5 bases at V and 3 bases at J, with 13 bases between.

Many counts were recorded for this clonotype. This chain links TRBV27 with TRBJ2-7; 7 bases agree with TRBD2. The junction had 9 bases not matched to a gene; V was cut back by 4 bases and J by 3 bases. Germline V gene sequence: CDR1 MNHEY, CDR2 SMNVEV (reference sequence). The CDR3 contains 15 residues. In DNA form, the CDR3 reads TGTGCCAGCAGTTCTTTAGCGGGCCAAGTCTACGAGCAGTACGTC. Protein sequence: CASSSLAGQVYEQYV.

In this sample, this clonotype turned up many times. The rearrangement links TRBV4-3 to TRBJ2-5; 9 nucleotides line up with TRBD1. The germline V gene has CDR1 LGHNA and CDR2 YSLEER. V lost 4 bases, J lost 6 bases, and 12 bases stayed unmatched. The CDR3 runs to 16 residues. CDR3 bases: TGCGCCAGCAGCCCGGGGACAGGGCTGTATGAAAAGACCCAGTACTTC. It codes for CASSPGTGLYEKTQYF.

This clonotype is a singleton in its sample. The genes are TRBV5-2 and TRBJ2-7; no DNA check was done on the table's D call, TRBD1. TRBV5-2 is a known pseudogene. The CDR3 covers 14 residues. CDR3 in DNA: TGTGCCAGCAGTTTCCAGGGGTACACCTACGAGCAGTACTTC. Residues: CASSFQGYTYEQYF.

V is TRBV20-1 and J is TRBJ2-1, with 9 positions matching TRBD2. Germline V gene data show CDR1 as DFQATT and CDR2 as SNEGSKA (reference sequence). Trimming removed 3 bases from V and 9 bases from J; junction bases left unmatched: 6. The CDR3 has 13 residues. The CDR3 DNA sequence: TGCAGTGCTAGCCCAAGCGGGGGGATTGAGCAGTTCTTC. This sequence encodes CSASPSGGIEQFF.

This clonotype was seen many times. V is TRBV12-3 or TRBV12-4 and J is TRBJ2-1; TRBD2 aligns across 7 bases. The CDR3 consists of 14 residues. Trimming cost V 3 bases and J 9 bases; bases outside gene matches: 8. The CDR3 DNA reads as TGTGCCAGCAGTTTTCGACGGGAGGCAGGTGAGCAGTTCTTC. Translation gives CASSFRREAGEQFF.

V and J are TRBV7-6 and TRBJ2-2; D remains ambiguous. The CDR3 has 14 amino acids. V shed 5 bases and J shed 0 bases, with 7 bases lying between them. CDR1 is SGHVS, CDR2 FNYEAQ, per germline. The CDR3, as DNA: TGTGCCAGCAGCATTAGGGCGAACACCGGGGAGCTGTTTTTT. Protein product: CASSIRANTGELFF.

This clonotype was counted a few times. V usage is TRBV10-2 and J usage is TRBJ2-1; TRBD2 matches 12 bases. CDR3 length: 15 residues. J lost 9 bases, V lost 3 bases, and 6 bases had no gene match. Germline CDR1 WSHSY, CDR2 SAAADI. CDR3 amino acids: CASSDILAGGGEQFF. The DNA for the CDR3 is TGCGCCAGCAGTGACATCCTAGCGGGAGGGGGTGAGCAGTTCTTC.

Many counts were recorded for this clonotype. The CDR3 DNA reads TGCGCCAGCAGCTTAAACAGAGACGAGCAGTACTTC. It translates to CASSLNRDEQYF. The chain joins TRBV5-1 to TRBJ2-7; D call uncertain. Germline V gene sequence: CDR1 SGHRS, CDR2 YFSETQ. The CDR3 length is 12 residues. The V gene lost 2 bases and the J gene lost 5 bases, with 8 bases spanning the gap.

This clonotype was found many times. The chain has TRBV20-1 and TRBJ1-5, with TRBD1 identical over 8 bases. This CDR3 region has 17 residues. V lost 6 bases, J lost 2 bases, and 15 bases stayed unmatched. The germline V gene encodes CDR1 DFQATT and CDR2 SNEGSKA (reference sequence). CDR3 region: CSAAEDRDSIGNQPQHF. The CDR3, as DNA: TGCAGTGCCGCCGAGGACAGGGATTCAATTGGCAATCAGCCCCAGCATTTT.

This clonotype occurred many times. The chain links TRBV20-1 to TRBJ1-1; D remains ambiguous. Germline V gene lookup returns CDR1 DFQATT and CDR2 SNEGSKA (reference sequence). The CDR3 loop spans 13 amino acids. The ends were cut back, 1 base at V and 1 base at J, with 7 bases in the middle. In DNA form, the CDR3 reads TGCAGTGCTAGAGGTTGGACGAACACTGAAGCTTTCTTT. Translation gives CSARGWTNTEAFF.

At least ten counts were recorded for this clonotype. The rearrangement links TRBV12-3 or TRBV12-4 to TRBJ2-3, with 8 positions matching TRBD1. V shed 6 bases, J shed 4 bases, and the junction held 9 bases outside the gene matches. The CDR3 spans 15 residues. Written as DNA, the CDR3 is TGTGCCAGCAGATACCGGGACAGGTCGCCAGATACGCAGTATTTT. This codes for CASRYRDRSPDTQYF.

In this sample, this clonotype turned up many times. The chain employs TRBV6-2 or TRBV6-3 and TRBJ2-1; D might be TRBD2 (6 bases). V dropped 8 bases and J dropped 10 bases, with 15 bases sitting between them. CDR1 and CDR2 from the germline V gene are MNHEY and SVGEGT. This CDR3 contains 12 residues. CDR3 in amino acids: CASGGIRDEQFF. The CDR3 region has the DNA TGTGCCAGCGGGGGGATCCGGGACGAGCAGTTCTTC.

Ten or more counts support this clonotype. The rearrangement links TRBV12-3 or TRBV12-4 to TRBJ1-1; 8 bases fit TRBD1. This CDR3 region has 14 residues. J gave up 3 bases and V 5 bases, and 5 bases lay outside the gene matches. The CDR3 DNA follows: TGTGCCAGCAGTGTTGACAGGGGTTACACTGAAGCTTTCTTT. Amino acid sequence: CASSVDRGYTEAFF.

This clonotype was found many times. The chain combines TRBV4-2 with TRBJ1-3, with unresolved D. V was shortened by 5 bases and J by 0 bases, with 11 bases between the two germline ends. This CDR3 has 15 residues. CDR1 is LGHNA and CDR2 is YNFKEQ in the germline V gene. The DNA of the CDR3 is TGTGCCAGCAGCTTCAAAAAAGACTCTGGAAACACCATATATTTT. Its protein product is CASSFKKDSGNTIYF.

This clonotype was observed a handful of times. The chain employs TRBV7-9 and TRBJ2-1; 12 bases line up with TRBD2. The CDR3 length is 15 residues. Germline lookup yields CDR1 SEHNR and CDR2 FQNEAQ (reference sequence). J lost 7 bases, V lost 5 bases, and 6 bases had no gene match. The CDR3: CASSPQGLAGNEQFF. The CDR3 coding sequence is TGTGCCAGCAGCCCCCAGGGACTAGCGGGTAATGAGCAGTTCTTC. Supplemented by reference TRBV7-9 and TRBJ2-1, the full variable domain reads DTGVSQNPRHKITKRGQNVTFRCDPISEHNRLYWYRQTLGQGPEFLTYFQNEAQLEKSRLLSDRFSAERPKGSFSTLEIQRTEQGDSAMYLCASSPQGLAGNEQFFGPGTRLTVL.

The table lists this clonotype with many counts. The chain links TRBV6-2 or TRBV6-3 to TRBJ2-2; weak D call: TRBD2 (6 bases). With 6 bases removed from V and 0 bases from J, the gap between germline ends came to 17 bases. The CDR3 runs 17 residues. Germline CDR1 is MNHEY and CDR2 is SVGEGT. The CDR3 here is CASRKLPGSPNTGELFF. CDR3 nucleotide sequence: TGTGCCAGCAGGAAACTTCCCGGGAGCCCGAACACCGGGGAGCTGTTTTTT.

In this sample, this clonotype turned up many times. The CDR3 spells CASSRHGGPSSGANVLTF. CDR3 in DNA: TGTGCCAGCAGCCGCCATGGGGGTCCCAGCTCTGGGGCCAACGTCCTGACTTTC. The rearrangement links TRBV6-5 to TRBJ2-6; D possibly uses TRBD1 or TRBD2 (5 bases each). The CDR3 covers 18 residues. V lost 6 bases and J 0 bases, leaving 18 bases between the germline ends. Germline CDR1 reads MNHEY; CDR2 reads SVGAGI.

This clonotype was counted many times. The CDR3 DNA sequence: TGCGCCAGCAGCTTGCGGGGTGGCAATCAGCCCCAGCATTTT. This gives the protein CASSLRGGNQPQHF. The J gene is TRBJ1-5, the V gene TRBV5-1; no firm D call. The CDR3 has 14 amino acids. Trimming pared 1 base from V and 2 bases from J, leaving 7 bases between. Germline CDR1 SGHRS, CDR2 YFSETQ.

In its sample, this clonotype was seen a few times. This rearrangement joins TRBV5-1 to TRBJ1-1; 7 nucleotides agree with TRBD1. V shed 4 bases, J shed 7 bases, and the junction held 7 bases outside the gene matches. This CDR3 region has 13 residues. Germline V gene data show CDR1 as SGHRS and CDR2 as YFSETQ. The CDR3 loop reads CASSGPGTVEAFF. DNA for the CDR3: TGCGCCAGCAGCGGTCCCGGGACAGTTGAAGCTTTCTTT. Full variable domain (missing parts from reference TRBV5-1 and TRBJ1-1): KAGVTQTPRYLIKTRGQQVTLSCSPISGHRSVSWYQQTPGQGLQFLFEYFSETQRNKGNFPGRFSGRQFSNSRSEMNVSTLELGDSALYLCASSGPGTVEAFFGQGTRLTVV.